This TCR beta chain was recovered during a study of human T cells and chemical hapten exposure. The overall study: Small pooled library volume differences chiefly drove per-sample TCR yield variation.

Germline CDR1 SGHTA, CDR2 FQGNSA. V trimming: 5 bases; J trimming: 2 bases; junction bases outside the gene matches: 5. CDR3 size: 15 residues. Indicated time point: healthy volunteer bleed at 2 weeks. The authors' total RNA extraction used unfractionated whole blood. The study used a library that attached unique molecular identifiers to individual cDNA molecules. TCRdb itself ran the RACE reads through MiXCR, one entry per CDR3 protein. The data contain just over 90,000 distinct CDR3 sequences, approximately 8.2% of them singletons. This clonotype was seen a few times. This clonotype was sampled from a female donor in good health. Some clones in this sample may be carry-over from other donors' samples. The chain carries TRBV7-2 and TRBJ1-5, with TRBD1 identical over 8 bases. Sequenced: whole blood. The CDR3 DNA follows: TGTGCCAGCAGCCAGGACAGGGTTGGCAATCAGCCCCAGCATTTT. Translation: CASSQDRVGNQPQHF.